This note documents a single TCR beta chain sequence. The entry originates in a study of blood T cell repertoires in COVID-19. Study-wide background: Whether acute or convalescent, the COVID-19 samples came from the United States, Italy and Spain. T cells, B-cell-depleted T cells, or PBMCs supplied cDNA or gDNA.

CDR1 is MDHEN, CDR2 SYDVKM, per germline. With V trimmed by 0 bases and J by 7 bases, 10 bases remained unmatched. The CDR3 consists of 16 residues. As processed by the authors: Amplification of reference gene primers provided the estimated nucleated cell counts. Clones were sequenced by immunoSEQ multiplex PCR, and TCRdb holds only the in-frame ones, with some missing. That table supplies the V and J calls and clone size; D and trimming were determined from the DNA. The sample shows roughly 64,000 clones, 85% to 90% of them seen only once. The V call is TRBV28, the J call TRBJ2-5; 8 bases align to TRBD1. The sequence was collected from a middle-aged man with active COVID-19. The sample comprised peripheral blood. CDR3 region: CASSLWGTGLGRTQYF. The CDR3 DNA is TGTGCCAGCAGTTTATGGGGGACAGGCTTGGGGAGGACCCAGTACTTC.